Listed below are T cell receptor beta chains from one sample, sequenced in a study of cytomegalovirus exposure and HLA in healthy donors. The assay was immunoSEQ multiplex PCR, and TCRdb's table has in-frame clones only and misses some. The sample holds under 200,000 clones; around three quarters are singletons and the top ten take approximately 5.1%. Material for sequencing was PBMCs. The source is a man aged 40-49 years in good health and CMV-seronegative. Both conserved end residues are part of each CDR3. D genes are given only for firm matches. Clone sizes are given selectively: once, few, many, or a class where the clone is expanded.

V gene: TRBV25-1; D gene: -; J gene: TRBJ1-3; clone size: -; CDR3 protein: CASNPGYSGNTIYF; CDR3 DNA: TGTGCCAGCAACCCAGGATACTCTGGAAACACCATATATTTT
V gene: TRBV19; D gene: TRBD2; J gene: TRBJ2-1; clone size: -; CDR3 protein: CASSPGGPLAINEQFF; CDR3 DNA: TGTGCCAGTAGTCCGGGGGGACCTCTCGCGATAAATGAGCAGTTCTTC
V gene: TRBV7-2; D gene: TRBD1; J gene: TRBJ1-1; clone size: once; CDR3 protein: CASSSRQGAFF; CDR3 DNA: TGTGCCAGCAGCTCCCGACAGGGAGCTTTCTTT
V gene: TRBV5-5; D gene: -; J gene: TRBJ1-4; clone size: -; CDR3 protein: CASSHPSANEKLFF; CDR3 DNA: TGTGCCAGCAGCCACCCTAGCGCTAATGAAAAACTGTTTTTT
V gene: TRBV2; D gene: TRBD2; J gene: TRBJ2-1; clone size: -; CDR3 protein: CASFPGLAGGDEQFF; CDR3 DNA: TGTGCCAGCTTTCCCGGACTAGCGGGAGGGGATGAGCAGTTCTTC
V gene: TRBV7-2; D gene: -; J gene: TRBJ1-1; clone size: few; CDR3 protein: CASSFSSRTEAFF; CDR3 DNA: TGTGCCAGCAGCTTTTCATCTAGGACTGAAGCTTTCTTT
V gene: TRBV11-3; D gene: TRBD1; J gene: TRBJ1-1; clone size: -; CDR3 protein: CASSRRGQFGDTEAFF; CDR3 DNA: TGTGCCAGCAGCCGCAGGGGGCAATTTGGTGACACTGAAGCTTTCTTT
V gene: TRBV5-1; D gene: -; J gene: TRBJ2-2; clone size: -; CDR3 protein: CASSLETATGELFF; CDR3 DNA: TGCGCCAGCAGCTTGGAGACAGCTACCGGGGAGCTGTTTTTT
V gene: TRBV18; D gene: -; J gene: TRBJ1-5; clone size: -; CDR3 protein: CASSPLMSNQPQHF; CDR3 DNA: TGTGCCAGCTCACCCCTAATGAGCAATCAGCCCCAGCATTTT
V gene: TRBV25-1; D gene: -; J gene: TRBJ1-3; clone size: -; CDR3 protein: CASSAPGRAGNTIYF; CDR3 DNA: TGTGCCAGCAGTGCCCCAGGGAGGGCTGGAAACACCATATATTTT
V gene: TRBV5-1; D gene: TRBD2; J gene: TRBJ2-1; clone size: -; CDR3 protein: CASSFRAGGGYEQFF; CDR3 DNA: TGCGCCAGCAGCTTCCGAGCGGGGGGGGGTTATGAGCAGTTCTTC
V gene: TRBV9; D gene: TRBD2; J gene: TRBJ2-2; clone size: -; CDR3 protein: CASSVAASGRGTGELFF; CDR3 DNA: TGTGCCAGCAGCGTAGCTGCTAGCGGGAGAGGAACCGGGGAGCTGTTTTTT
V gene: TRBV5-1; D gene: TRBD1; J gene: TRBJ2-5; clone size: once; CDR3 protein: CASRPGTGQQETQYF; CDR3 DNA: TGCGCCAGCAGACCCGGGACAGGGCAACAAGAGACCCAGTACTTC
V gene: TRBV7-9; D gene: -; J gene: TRBJ2-3; clone size: -; CDR3 protein: CASSLTSPPQYF; CDR3 DNA: TGTGCCAGCAGCCTGACTTCCCCTCCGCAGTATTTT
V gene: TRBV14; D gene: -; J gene: TRBJ2-2; clone size: once; CDR3 protein: CASRGTFNTGELFF; CDR3 DNA: TGTGCCAGCAGAGGGACATTCAACACCGGGGAGCTGTTTTTT
V gene: TRBV7-2; D gene: TRBD1; J gene: TRBJ1-2; clone size: once; CDR3 protein: CASSSRDSPDTF; CDR3 DNA: TGTGCCAGCAGCAGCCGGGACAGCCCTGACACCTTC
V gene: TRBV10-2; D gene: -; J gene: TRBJ1-6; clone size: few; CDR3 protein: CASSESPGGSPLHF; CDR3 DNA: TGCGCCAGCAGTGAGTCGCCGGGGGGATCACCCCTCCACTTT
V gene: TRBV6-6; D gene: -; J gene: TRBJ2-5; clone size: -; CDR3 protein: CASSRETQYF; CDR3 DNA: TGTGCCAGCTCTCGGGAGACCCAGTACTTC
V gene: TRBV19; D gene: -; J gene: TRBJ1-5; clone size: -; CDR3 protein: CASSSGELHQPQHF; CDR3 DNA: TGTGCCAGTAGTTCCGGGGAGCTCCATCAGCCCCAGCATTTT
V gene: TRBV18; D gene: -; J gene: TRBJ2-7; clone size: -; CDR3 protein: CASSPETFSYEQYF; CDR3 DNA: TGTGCCAGCTCACCCGAGACATTTTCCTACGAGCAGTACTTC
V gene: TRBV12-5; D gene: TRBD1; J gene: TRBJ1-1; clone size: -; CDR3 protein: CASGHRGDTRNTEAFF; CDR3 DNA: TGTGCTAGTGGCCACAGGGGGGACACAAGGAACACTGAAGCTTTCTTT
V gene: TRBV6-1; D gene: TRBD2; J gene: TRBJ2-7; clone size: -; CDR3 protein: CASSASGYYEQYF; CDR3 DNA: TGTGCCAGCAGCGCTAGCGGATACTACGAGCAGTACTTC
V gene: TRBV5-1; D gene: TRBD2; J gene: TRBJ2-2; clone size: -; CDR3 protein: CASSLERASGANTGELFF; CDR3 DNA: TGCGCCAGCAGCTTGGAAAGGGCTAGCGGTGCGAACACCGGGGAGCTGTTTTTT
V gene: TRBV7-2; D gene: TRBD1; J gene: TRBJ1-2; clone size: -; CDR3 protein: CASSTPGQGSIGYTF; CDR3 DNA: TGTGCCAGCAGCACGCCGGGACAGGGGAGTATAGGCTACACCTTC
V gene: TRBV6-1; D gene: TRBD1; J gene: TRBJ1-1; clone size: -; CDR3 protein: CASSEPGQGLKTEAFF; CDR3 DNA: TGTGCCAGCAGTGAACCGGGACAGGGGCTGAAAACTGAAGCTTTCTTT
V gene: TRBV5-1; D gene: -; J gene: TRBJ1-1; clone size: -; CDR3 protein: CASSSPGLPEAFF; CDR3 DNA: TGCGCCAGCAGCTCGCCAGGGTTGCCTGAAGCTTTCTTT
V gene: TRBV11-2; D gene: -; J gene: TRBJ2-1; clone size: -; CDR3 protein: CASSLGLNNEQFF; CDR3 DNA: TGTGCCAGCAGCTTAGGGCTGAACAATGAGCAGTTCTTC
V gene: TRBV5-4; D gene: -; J gene: TRBJ2-1; clone size: few; CDR3 protein: CASSFGGYNEQFF; CDR3 DNA: TGTGCCAGCAGCTTCGGGGGTTACAATGAGCAGTTCTTC